This entry lists 24 T cell receptor beta chains sequenced from one sample in a study of blood T cell repertoires in COVID-19. Clones were read by immunoSEQ multiplex PCR, and TCRdb kept only the in-frame ones, dropping some. The table shows some 83,000 clones, with 88% occurring only once. Specimen: peripheral blood. The receptor set was obtained from a man in his sixties with acute or convalescent COVID-19.

This clone was counted between two and nine times. J is TRBJ1-5 and V is TRBV24-1; the match to TRBD1 covers 7 bases. The CDR3 covers 15 residues. The trim removed 3 bases at V and 2 bases at J, leaving 3 bases unmatched. Germline loops: CDR1 KGHDR, CDR2 SFDVKD. CDR3 DNA sequence: TGTGCCACCAGTGATCACAGGGGCGGCAATCAGCCCCAGCATTTT. Translating it yields CATSDHRGGNQPQHF.

This chain links TRBV3-1 (or the pseudogene TRBV3-2) with TRBJ2-3; D gene uncertain. Germline CDR1 is LGHDT and CDR2 is YNNKEL (reference sequence). The CDR3 is 15 amino acids. V dropped 0 bases and J dropped 6 bases, with 13 bases sitting between them. Here the CDR3 reads CASSQDLTRGDTQYF. The CDR3 DNA reads as TGTGCCAGCAGCCAAGATTTGACCAGAGGCGATACGCAGTATTTT.

This clone has only one observation. V and J are TRBV11-1 and TRBJ1-1; D not certain. Looked up from germline, CDR1 is SGHAT and CDR2 is FQDESV (reference sequence). V gave up 0 bases and J gave up 2 bases, with 7 bases separating them. There are 14 residues in the CDR3. The CDR3 DNA follows: TGTGCCAGCAGCTTAGCTGTCGGTAACACTGAAGCTTTCTTT. Translating gives CASSLAVGNTEAFF.

J is TRBJ1-4 and V is TRBV15, with D unclear. CDR1 is LNHNV, CDR2 YYDKDF, per germline (reference sequence). The CDR3 runs 13 residues. V was pared by 0 bases and J by 8 bases, with 7 bases between. The chain's CDR3 is CATSRDQVEKLFF. Here the CDR3 DNA reads TGTGCCACCAGCAGAGATCAGGTAGAAAAACTGTTTTTT.

This chain uses TRBV29-1 with TRBJ1-1; no definite D call. CDR3 length: 13 residues. Germline-derived CDR1 and CDR2 are SQVTM and ANQGSEA. With 3 bases removed from V and 1 base from J, the gap between germline ends came to 9 bases. The CDR3: CSVEWLPNTEAFF. The CDR3 DNA follows: TGCAGCGTTGAGTGGCTGCCGAACACTGAAGCTTTCTTT.

The gene calls are TRBV3-1 (or the pseudogene TRBV3-2) and TRBJ1-5, with 7 positions matching TRBD1. This CDR3 spans 15 amino acids. J lost 2 bases, V lost 0 bases, and 1 base had no gene match. In germline, CDR1 is LGHDT, CDR2 YNNKEL (reference sequence). In nucleotides, the CDR3 is TGTGCCAGCAGCCAAGACGGACAGGGCAATCAGCCCCAGCATTTT. This gives the protein CASSQDGQGNQPQHF.

The chain links TRBV5-1 to TRBJ1-4, with 7 positions matching TRBD1. The CDR3 extends over 15 amino acids. Germline values: CDR1 SGHRS, CDR2 YFSETQ. V dropped 5 bases and J dropped 3; count of bases not matched to a gene: 7. CDR3 DNA: TGCGCCAGCAGGGGGGCCGGGACAGCTAATGAAAAACTGTTTTTT. It codes for CASRGAGTANEKLFF.

This chain links TRBV3-1 (or the pseudogene TRBV3-2) with TRBJ2-1, with TRBD2 matching over 9 bases. Germline V gene sequence: CDR1 LGHDT, CDR2 YNNKEL (reference sequence). CDR3 length equals 15 residues. V gave up 4 bases and J gave up 9 bases; unmatched junction bases: 10. The CDR3 DNA reads as TGTGCCAGCAGCCCGCCGGGACTAGCCGACAGTGAGCAGTTCTTC. It specifies CASSPPGLADSEQFF.

The chain uses TRBV5-1 and TRBJ1-1, with 9 bases that match TRBD1. The length of the CDR3 is 15 residues. Per germline, CDR1 SGHRS and CDR2 YFSETQ. J gave up 0 bases and V 4 bases, and 4 bases lay outside the gene matches. The CDR3 DNA reads as TGCGCCAGCAGCGGAGGGACAGGGATGAACACTGAAGCTTTCTTT. It is translated as CASSGGTGMNTEAFF.

This rearrangement joins TRBV29-1 to TRBJ2-2; TRBD1 agrees at 10 bases. This CDR3 has 15 residues. Germline trimming cut 6 bases from V and 7 bases from J; bases unmatched to any gene: 11. Looked up from germline, CDR1 is SQVTM and CDR2 is ANQGSEA. The CDR3 here is CSVEPRTGGIGELFF. DNA for the CDR3: TGCAGCGTCGAACCGAGGACAGGGGGGATCGGGGAGCTGTTTTTT.

The chain couples TRBV30 to TRBJ1-2; TRBD1 aligns across 8 bases. The CDR3 is 16 residues long. V gave up 0 bases and J gave up 4 bases; unmatched junction bases: 10. Germline values: CDR1 GTSNPN, CDR2 SVGIG (reference sequence). CDR3 residues: CAWSVNQGARSYGYTF. The CDR3 DNA is TGTGCCTGGAGTGTTAATCAGGGGGCGCGTAGCTATGGCTACACCTTC.

CDR3 sequence reads: CASSSLAGVTNEQFF. CDR3 DNA: TGCGCCAGCAGCTCTCTAGCGGGAGTAACCAATGAGCAGTTCTTC. This chain joins TRBV5-1 and TRBJ2-1, with TRBD2 identical over 10 bases. V gave up 3 bases and J gave up 6 bases; unmatched junction bases: 6. The V gene's germline CDR1 is SGHRS and CDR2 YFSETQ. This CDR3 is built from 15 residues.

In its sample, this clone was seen once. V and J are TRBV5-1 and TRBJ1-4; D is unclear. V dropped 1 base and J dropped 1 base, with 8 bases sitting between them. CDR3 size: 15 residues. Per germline, CDR1 SGHRS and CDR2 YFSETQ. The CDR3 DNA reads as TGCGCCAGCAGCTTGAGCCGCGGAACTAATGAAAAACTGTTTTTT. Its protein product is CASSLSRGTNEKLFF.

The genes are TRBV5-4 and TRBJ2-5, with a possible D match to TRBD1 (6 bases). Trimming took 5 bases from V and 2 from J, leaving 13 bases between them. The germline V gene encodes CDR1 SGHNT and CDR2 YYREEE (reference sequence). The CDR3 has 14 residues. The CDR3: CASSNRDKQETQYF. Here the CDR3 DNA reads TGTGCCAGCAGTAACCGGGACAAACAAGAGACCCAGTACTTC.

In the case of this clone: Other DNA sequences in this sample translate to the same CDR3. The chain combines TRBV29-1 with TRBJ1-1; weak D call: TRBD1 (5 bases). V shed 3 bases and J shed 1 base, with 6 bases lying between them. Germline V gene sequence: CDR1 SQVTM, CDR2 ANQGSEA. The CDR3 has 12 residues. CDR3 loop: CSVDRGNTEAFF. The DNA for the CDR3 is TGCAGCGTTGATAGGGGGAACACTGAAGCTTTCTTT.

The V and J genes are TRBV7-3 and TRBJ2-5; 10 bases match TRBD1. V lost 5 bases to trimming and J lost 5 bases; unmatched junction nucleotides: 11. The germline V gene encodes CDR1 SGHTA and CDR2 FQGTGA. CDR3 length: 16 amino acids. CDR3 DNA sequence: TGTGCCAGCAGCCAAAAGGACAGGGGGTTTGGGGAGACCCAGTACTTC. Residues: CASSQKDRGFGETQYF. Combining the CDR3 with reference TRBV7-3 and TRBJ2-5 gives the whole variable domain GAGVSQTPSNKVTEKGKYVELRCDPISGHTALYWYRQSLGQGPEFLIYFQGTGAADDSGLPNDRFFAVRPEGSVSTLKIQRTERGDSAVYLCASSQKDRGFGETQYFGPGTRLLVL.

This clone was counted a single time. The chain's CDR3 is CASSLVGQNTEAFF. The CDR3 DNA follows: TGCGCCAGCAGCTTGGTGGGGCAGAACACTGAAGCTTTCTTT. The chain uses TRBV5-1 and TRBJ1-1, with D perhaps matching TRBD1 (5 bases). Germline V lookup: CDR1 SGHRS, CDR2 YFSETQ. With 0 bases removed from V and 1 base from J, the gap between germline ends came to 7 bases. The CDR3 loop spans 14 amino acids.

The chain links TRBV5-1 to TRBJ2-3, with D unresolved. The germline V gene has CDR1 SGHRS and CDR2 YFSETQ. The length of the CDR3 is 15 residues. V lost 1 base and J 1 base, leaving 10 bases between the germline ends. Written as DNA, the CDR3 is TGCGCCAGCAGCTTGATTGGTGAGGGCACAGATACGCAGTATTTT. This gives the protein CASSLIGEGTDTQYF.

This chain joins TRBV5-1 and TRBJ2-7, with D perhaps TRBD1 (6 bases). CDR3 length equals 14 residues. The germline gives CDR1 SGHRS, CDR2 YFSETQ. The V and J ends lost 1 base and 2 bases respectively, with 10 bases between them. The CDR3 nucleotides are TGCGCCAGCAGCTTGTCCAGGGGAACCTACGAGCAGTACTTC. Protein: CASSLSRGTYEQYF.

V usage is TRBV19 and J usage is TRBJ1-2; TRBD1 aligns across 7 bases. V was clipped by 6 bases and J by 4 bases; unmatched bases: 8. This CDR3 spans 14 amino acids. Germline lookup yields CDR1 LNHDA and CDR2 SQIVND (reference sequence). The CDR3 sequence: CASRPDRTSYGYTF. CDR3 bases: TGTGCCAGTAGACCGGACAGGACAAGCTATGGCTACACCTTC. The full variable domain, rest sourced from reference TRBV19 and TRBJ1-2, is DGGITQSPKYLFRKEGQNVTLSCEQNLNHDAMYWYRQDPGQGLRLIYYSQIVNDFQKGDIAEGYSVSREKKESFPLTVTSAQKNPTAFYLCASRPDRTSYGYTFGSGTRLTVV.

The chain carries TRBV7-2 and TRBJ2-5; 9 bases are a match to TRBD2. Germline V gene data show CDR1 as SGHTA and CDR2 as FQGNSA. CDR3 length equals 16 residues. Trimming at V came to 1 base and at J to 7 bases, leaving 10 bases not matched to a gene. In DNA form, the CDR3 reads TGTGCCAGCAGCTTAGGGGTTAGCGGGAGACTTGGGACCCAGTACTTC. It encodes CASSLGVSGRLGTQYF.

The chain carries TRBV11-1 and TRBJ2-7; TRBD2 matches at 13 bases. The germline CDR1 and CDR2 sequences are SGHAT and FQDESV (reference sequence). The junction had 4 bases not matched to a gene; V was cut back by 5 bases and J by 3 bases. The CDR3 runs 15 residues. CDR3 loop: CASSVGLAGYYEQYF. CDR3 bases: TGTGCCAGCAGCGTGGGACTAGCGGGGTACTACGAGCAGTACTTC. Combining the CDR3 with reference TRBV11-1 and TRBJ2-7 gives the whole variable domain EAEVAQSPRYKITEKSQAVAFWCDPISGHATLYWYRQILGQGPELLVQFQDESVVDDSQLPKDRFSAERLKGVDSTLKIQPAELGDSAMYLCASSVGLAGYYEQYFGPGTRLTVT.

This clone was detected only once. The rearrangement joins TRBV19 to TRBJ1-5, with TRBD1 identical over 8 bases. V dropped 7 bases and J dropped 0; count of bases not matched to a gene: 11. This CDR3 region has 17 residues. CDR1 and CDR2 from the germline V gene are LNHDA and SQIVND (reference sequence). In nucleotides, the CDR3 is TGTGCCAGTATGTCAGGACAGGGAGTTTATAGCAATCAGCCCCAGCATTTT. Translated, it gives CASMSGQGVYSNQPQHF.

This clone came up a few times. This chain joins TRBV2 and TRBJ1-5; D is possibly TRBD1 (6 bases). This CDR3 has 15 amino acids. Per germline, CDR1 SNHLY and CDR2 FYNNEI. Deletions cut 5 bases from V and 0 bases from J, with 11 bases between. CDR3 sequence: CASSTTGNSNQPQHF. The DNA of the CDR3 is TGTGCCAGCAGTACGACAGGTAATAGCAATCAGCCCCAGCATTTT.